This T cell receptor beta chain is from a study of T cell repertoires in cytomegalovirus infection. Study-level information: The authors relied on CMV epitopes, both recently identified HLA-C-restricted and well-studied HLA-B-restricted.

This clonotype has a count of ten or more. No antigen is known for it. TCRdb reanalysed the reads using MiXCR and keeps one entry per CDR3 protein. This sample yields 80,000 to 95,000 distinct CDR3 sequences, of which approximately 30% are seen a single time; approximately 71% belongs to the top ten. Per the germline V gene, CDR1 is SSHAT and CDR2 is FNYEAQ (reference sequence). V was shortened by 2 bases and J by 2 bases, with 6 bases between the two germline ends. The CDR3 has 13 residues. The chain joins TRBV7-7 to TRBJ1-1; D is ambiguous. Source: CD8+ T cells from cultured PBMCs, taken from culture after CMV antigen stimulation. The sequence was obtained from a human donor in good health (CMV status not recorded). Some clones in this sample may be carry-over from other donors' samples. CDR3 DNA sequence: TGTGCCAGCAGCTTATTAGCCAACACTGAAGCTTTCTTT. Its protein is CASSLLANTEAFF.